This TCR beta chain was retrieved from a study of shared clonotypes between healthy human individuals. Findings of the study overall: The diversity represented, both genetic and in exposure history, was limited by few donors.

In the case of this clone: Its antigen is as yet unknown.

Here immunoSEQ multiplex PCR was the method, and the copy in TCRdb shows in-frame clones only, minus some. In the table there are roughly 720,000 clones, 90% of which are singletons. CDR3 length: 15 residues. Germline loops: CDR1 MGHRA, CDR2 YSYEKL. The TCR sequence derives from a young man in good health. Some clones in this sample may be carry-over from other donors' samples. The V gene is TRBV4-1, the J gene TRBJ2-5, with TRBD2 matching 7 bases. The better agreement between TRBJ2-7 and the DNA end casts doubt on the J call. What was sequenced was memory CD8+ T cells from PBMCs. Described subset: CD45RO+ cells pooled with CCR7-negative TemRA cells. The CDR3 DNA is TGCGCCAGCAGCCAGGTAGCGGGTGCGCCCTACGAGCAGTACTTC. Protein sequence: CASSQVAGAPYEQYF.